This T cell receptor (beta chain) was observed in a study of human T cells and chemical hapten exposure. At the level of the study: Across its 20 to 25 weeks, the study gave patients weekly diphenylcyclopropenone doses to the scalp. The study's findings and limits: Expanded TCRs showed more large CDR3 clusters than pre-sensitization or healthy control sets.

The CDR3 contains 13 residues. The V gene's germline CDR1 is LNHDA and CDR2 SQIVND (reference sequence). Between the trimmed V and J ends, which lost 6 bases and 4 bases, there was a span of 13 bases. The library labeled individual cDNA molecules by adding unique molecular identifiers to them. TCRdb re-called the RACE reads with MiXCR, one entry per CDR3 protein. The table includes around 360,000 distinct CDR3 sequences, just under 6.5% detected once. In regard to this clonotype: Its target is not known.

Documented time point: patch test 2, 6 weeks after DPC sensitization. Treatment reported: therapeutic diphenylcyclopropenone sensitization with weekly scalp DPC. The sample consisted of whole blood, taken in connection with sensitization to the hapten diphenylcyclopropenone (DPC). The chain joins TRBV19 to TRBJ2-7, with D possibly matching TRBD1 (6 bases). The receptor's source is a woman younger than 30 with alopecia areata. Some clones in this sample may be carry-over from other donors' samples. The CDR3 DNA is TGTGCCAGTAGCAACGCAGGGGAGTACGAGCAGTACTTC. Its protein is CASSNAGEYEQYF.